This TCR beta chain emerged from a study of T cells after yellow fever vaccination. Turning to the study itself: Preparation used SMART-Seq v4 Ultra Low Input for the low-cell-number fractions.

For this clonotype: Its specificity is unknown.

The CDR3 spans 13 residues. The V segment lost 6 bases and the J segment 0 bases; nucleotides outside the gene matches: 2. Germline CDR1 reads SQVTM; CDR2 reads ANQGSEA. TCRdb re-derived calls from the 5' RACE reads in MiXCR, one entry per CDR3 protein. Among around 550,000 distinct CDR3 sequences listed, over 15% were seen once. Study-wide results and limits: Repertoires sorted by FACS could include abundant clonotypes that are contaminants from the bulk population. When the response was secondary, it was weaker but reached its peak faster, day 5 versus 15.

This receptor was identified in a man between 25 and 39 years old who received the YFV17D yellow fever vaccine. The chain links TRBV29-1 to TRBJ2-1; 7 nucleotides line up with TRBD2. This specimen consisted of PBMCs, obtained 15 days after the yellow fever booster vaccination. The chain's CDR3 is CSVLADSYNEQFF. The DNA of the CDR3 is TGCAGCGTCCTAGCGGACTCCTACAATGAGCAGTTCTTC.